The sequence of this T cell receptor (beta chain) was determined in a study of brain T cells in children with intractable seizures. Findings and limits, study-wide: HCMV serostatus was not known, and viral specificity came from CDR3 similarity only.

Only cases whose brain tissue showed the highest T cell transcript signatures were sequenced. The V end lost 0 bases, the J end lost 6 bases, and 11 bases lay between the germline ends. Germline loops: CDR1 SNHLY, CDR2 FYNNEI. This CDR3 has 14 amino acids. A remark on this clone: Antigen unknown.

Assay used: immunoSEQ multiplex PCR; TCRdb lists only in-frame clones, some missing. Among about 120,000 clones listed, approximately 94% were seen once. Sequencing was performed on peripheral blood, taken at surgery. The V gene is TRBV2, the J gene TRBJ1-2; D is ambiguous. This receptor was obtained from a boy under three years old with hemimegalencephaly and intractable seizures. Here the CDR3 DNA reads TGTGCCAGCAGTGAAGCGGGAGGGCTAGATGGCTACACCTTC. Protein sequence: CASSEAGGLDGYTF.